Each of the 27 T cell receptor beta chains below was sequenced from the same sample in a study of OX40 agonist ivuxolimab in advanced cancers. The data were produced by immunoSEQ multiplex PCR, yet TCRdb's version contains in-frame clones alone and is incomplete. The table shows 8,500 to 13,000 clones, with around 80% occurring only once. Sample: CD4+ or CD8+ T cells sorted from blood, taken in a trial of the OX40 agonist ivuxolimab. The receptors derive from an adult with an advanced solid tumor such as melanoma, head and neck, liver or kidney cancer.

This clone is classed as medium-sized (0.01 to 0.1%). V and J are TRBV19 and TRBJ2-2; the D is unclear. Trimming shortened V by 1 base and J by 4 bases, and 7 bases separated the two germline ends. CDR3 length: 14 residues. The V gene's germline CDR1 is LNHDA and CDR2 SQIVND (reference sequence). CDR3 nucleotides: TGTGCCAGTAGTATAGTTAGACTCACCGGGGAGCTGTTTTTT. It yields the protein CASSIVRLTGELFF.

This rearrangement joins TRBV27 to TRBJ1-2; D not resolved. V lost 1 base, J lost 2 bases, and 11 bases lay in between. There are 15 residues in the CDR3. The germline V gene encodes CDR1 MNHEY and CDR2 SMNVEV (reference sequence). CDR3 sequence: CASSLFNTGNYGYTF. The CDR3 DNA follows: TGTGCCAGCAGTTTATTCAATACGGGCAACTATGGCTACACCTTC.

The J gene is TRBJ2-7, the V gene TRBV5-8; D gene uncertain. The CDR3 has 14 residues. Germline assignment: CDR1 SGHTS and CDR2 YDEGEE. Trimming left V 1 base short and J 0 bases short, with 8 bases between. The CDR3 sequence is CASSLLSGSYEQYF. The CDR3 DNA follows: TGTGCCAGCAGCTTGTTGTCAGGCTCCTACGAGCAGTACTTC.

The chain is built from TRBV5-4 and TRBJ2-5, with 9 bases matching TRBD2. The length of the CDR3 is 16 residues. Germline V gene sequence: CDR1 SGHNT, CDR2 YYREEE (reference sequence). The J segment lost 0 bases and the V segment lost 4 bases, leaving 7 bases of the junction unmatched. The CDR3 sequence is CASSRQLAGHQETQYF. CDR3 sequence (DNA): TGTGCCAGCAGCCGCCAACTAGCGGGCCACCAAGAGACCCAGTACTTC.

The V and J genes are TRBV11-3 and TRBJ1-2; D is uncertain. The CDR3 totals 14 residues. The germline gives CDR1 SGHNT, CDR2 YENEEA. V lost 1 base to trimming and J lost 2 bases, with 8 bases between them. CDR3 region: CASSLGWRNYGYTF. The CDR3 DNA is TGTGCCAGCAGCTTAGGGTGGCGGAACTATGGCTACACCTTC.

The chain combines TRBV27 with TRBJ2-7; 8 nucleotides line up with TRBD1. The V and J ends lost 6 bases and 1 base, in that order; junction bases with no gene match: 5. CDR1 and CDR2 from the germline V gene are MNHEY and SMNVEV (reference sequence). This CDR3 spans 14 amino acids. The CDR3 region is CASRDGQGSYEQYF. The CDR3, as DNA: TGTGCCAGCAGAGATGGACAGGGATCCTACGAGCAGTACTTC.

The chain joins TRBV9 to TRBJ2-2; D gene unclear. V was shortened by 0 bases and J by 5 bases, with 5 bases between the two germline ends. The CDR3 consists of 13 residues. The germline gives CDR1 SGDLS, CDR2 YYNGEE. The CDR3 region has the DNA TGTGCCAGCAGCGTAGGTGGGACCGGGGAGCTGTTTTTT. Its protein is CASSVGGTGELFF.

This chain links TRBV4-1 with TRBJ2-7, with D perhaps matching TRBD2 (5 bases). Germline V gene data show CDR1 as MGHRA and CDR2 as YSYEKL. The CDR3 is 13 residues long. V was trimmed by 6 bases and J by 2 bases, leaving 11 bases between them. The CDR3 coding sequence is TGCGCCAGCAGTGCGGGCCGAACCTACGAGCAGTACTTC. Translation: CASSAGRTYEQYF.

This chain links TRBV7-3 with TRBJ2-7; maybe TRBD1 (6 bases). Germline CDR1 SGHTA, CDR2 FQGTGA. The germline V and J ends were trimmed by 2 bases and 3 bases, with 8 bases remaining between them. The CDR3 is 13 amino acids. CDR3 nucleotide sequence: TGTGCCAGCAGCTTATACAGGGACTACGAGCAGTACTTC. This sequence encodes CASSLYRDYEQYF. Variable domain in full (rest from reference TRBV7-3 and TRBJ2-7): GAGVSQTPSNKVTEKGKYVELRCDPISGHTALYWYRQSLGQGPEFLIYFQGTGAADDSGLPNDRFFAVRPEGSVSTLKIQRTERGDSAVYLCASSLYRDYEQYFGPGTRLTVT.

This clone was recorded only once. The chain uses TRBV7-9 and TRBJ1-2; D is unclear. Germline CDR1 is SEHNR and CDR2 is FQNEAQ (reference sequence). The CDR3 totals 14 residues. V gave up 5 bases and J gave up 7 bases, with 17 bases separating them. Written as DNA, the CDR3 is TGTGCCAGCAGCGCGTTCTCCGGGTCGCCTGGCTACACCTTC. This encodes CASSAFSGSPGYTF.

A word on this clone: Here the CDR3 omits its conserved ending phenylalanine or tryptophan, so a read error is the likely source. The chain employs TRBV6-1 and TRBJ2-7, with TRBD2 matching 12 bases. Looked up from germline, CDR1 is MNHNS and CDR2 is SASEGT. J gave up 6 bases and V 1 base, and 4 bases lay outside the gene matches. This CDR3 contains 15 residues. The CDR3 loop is CASSEELAGGSEQYL. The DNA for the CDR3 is TGTGCCAGCAGTGAAGAACTAGCGGGGGGTAGCGAGCAGTACCTC.

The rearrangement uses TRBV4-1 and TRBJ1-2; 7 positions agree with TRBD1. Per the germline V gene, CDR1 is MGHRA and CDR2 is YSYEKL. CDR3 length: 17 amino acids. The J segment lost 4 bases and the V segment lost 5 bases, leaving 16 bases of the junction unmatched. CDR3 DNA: TGCGCCAGCAGCAAAGGACCCAATCAGGGGGACGGCTATGGCTACACCTTC. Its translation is CASSKGPNQGDGYGYTF.

CDR3: CASRPIADGSYNEQFF. DNA for the CDR3: TGCGCCAGCAGGCCAATCGCGGACGGCTCCTACAATGAGCAGTTCTTC. The V gene is TRBV5-1, the J gene TRBJ2-1, with no clear D. V was shortened by 5 bases and J by 0 bases, with 15 bases between the two germline ends. Germline CDR1 is SGHRS and CDR2 is YFSETQ. CDR3 length equals 16 residues.

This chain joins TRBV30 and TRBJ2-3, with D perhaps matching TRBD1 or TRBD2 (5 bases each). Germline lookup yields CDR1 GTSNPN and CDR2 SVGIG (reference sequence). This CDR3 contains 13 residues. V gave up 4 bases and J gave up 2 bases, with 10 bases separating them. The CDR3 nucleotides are TGTGCCTGGAACGGGGCGATCACAGATACGCAGTATTTT. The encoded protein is CAWNGAITDTQYF.

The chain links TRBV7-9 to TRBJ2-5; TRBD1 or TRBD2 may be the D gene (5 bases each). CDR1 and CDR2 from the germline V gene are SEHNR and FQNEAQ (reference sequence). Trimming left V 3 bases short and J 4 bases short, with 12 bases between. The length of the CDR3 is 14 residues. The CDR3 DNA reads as TGTGCCAGCAGCTTCTTCGACAGCGGAGAGACCCAGTACTTC. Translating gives CASSFFDSGETQYF. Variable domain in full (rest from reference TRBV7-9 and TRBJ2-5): DTGVSQNPRHKITKRGQNVTFRCDPISEHNRLYWYRQTLGQGPEFLTYFQNEAQLEKSRLLSDRFSAERPKGSFSTLEIQRTEQGDSAMYLCASSFFDSGETQYFGPGTRLLVL.

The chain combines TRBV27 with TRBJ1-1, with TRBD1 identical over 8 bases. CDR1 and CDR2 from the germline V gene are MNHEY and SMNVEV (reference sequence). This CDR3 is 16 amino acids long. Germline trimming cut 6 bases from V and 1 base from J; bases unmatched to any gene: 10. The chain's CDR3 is CASSHLSTGANTEAFF. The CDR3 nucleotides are TGTGCCAGCAGCCATCTATCGACAGGGGCGAACACTGAAGCTTTCTTT.

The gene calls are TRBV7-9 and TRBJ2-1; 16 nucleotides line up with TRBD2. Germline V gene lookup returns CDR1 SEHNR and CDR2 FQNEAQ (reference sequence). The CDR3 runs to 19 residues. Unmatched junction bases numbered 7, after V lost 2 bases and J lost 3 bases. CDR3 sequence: CASSLFPGTSGRDYNEQFF. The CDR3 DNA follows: TGTGCCAGCAGCTTATTCCCCGGGACTAGCGGGAGGGACTACAATGAGCAGTTCTTC.

CDR3 bases: TGTGCCAGCAGCCGACTAGCGGGAGATGGGAATGAGCAGTTCTTC. Amino acids: CASSRLAGDGNEQFF. This chain joins TRBV6-1 and TRBJ2-1, with TRBD2 identical over 12 bases. The length of the CDR3 is 15 residues. Germline V gene data show CDR1 as MNHNS and CDR2 as SASEGT. V lost 6 bases to trimming and J lost 7 bases; unmatched junction nucleotides: 7.

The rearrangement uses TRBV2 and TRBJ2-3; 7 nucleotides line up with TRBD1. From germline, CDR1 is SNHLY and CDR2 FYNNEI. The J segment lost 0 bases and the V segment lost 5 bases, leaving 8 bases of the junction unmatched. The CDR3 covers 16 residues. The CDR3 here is CASSLGTASSTDTQYF. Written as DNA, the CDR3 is TGTGCCAGCAGTCTAGGGACAGCCTCTAGCACAGATACGCAGTATTTT. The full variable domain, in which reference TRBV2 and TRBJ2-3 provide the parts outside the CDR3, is EPEVTQTPSHQVTQMGQEVILRCVPISNHLYFYWYRQILGQKVEFLVSFYNNEISEKSEIFDDQFSVERPDGSNFTLKIRSTKLEDSAMYFCASSLGTASSTDTQYFGPGTRLTVL.

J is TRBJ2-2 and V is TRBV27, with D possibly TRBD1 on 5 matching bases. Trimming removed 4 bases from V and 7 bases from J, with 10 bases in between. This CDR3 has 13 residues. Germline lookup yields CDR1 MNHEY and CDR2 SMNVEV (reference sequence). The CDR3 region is CASSSQGVGELFF. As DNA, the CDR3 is TGTGCCAGCAGTTCGCAGGGCGTCGGGGAGCTGTTTTTT.

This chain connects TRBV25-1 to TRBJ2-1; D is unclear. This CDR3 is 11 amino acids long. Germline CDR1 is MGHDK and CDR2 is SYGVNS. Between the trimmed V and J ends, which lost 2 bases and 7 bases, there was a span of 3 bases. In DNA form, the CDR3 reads TGTGCCAGCAGTGAAGGGAATGAGCAGTTCTTC. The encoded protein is CASSEGNEQFF. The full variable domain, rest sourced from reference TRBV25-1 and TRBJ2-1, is EADIYQTPRYLVIGTGKKITLECSQTMGHDKMYWYQQDPGMELHLIHYSYGVNSTEKGDLSSESTVSRIRTEHFPLTLESARPSHTSQYLCASSEGNEQFFGPGTRLTVL.

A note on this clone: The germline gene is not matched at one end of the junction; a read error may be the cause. The CDR3 coding sequence is TGTGCCAGCACCCGTAGTGGACGCGGGTCGCTGAACATTGAAGCTTTCTTT. Its protein product is CASTRSGRGSLNIEAFF. This chain connects TRBV11-3 to TRBJ1-1; D gene uncertain. CDR1 SGHNT and CDR2 YENEEA come from the germline V gene. CDR3 size: 17 residues.

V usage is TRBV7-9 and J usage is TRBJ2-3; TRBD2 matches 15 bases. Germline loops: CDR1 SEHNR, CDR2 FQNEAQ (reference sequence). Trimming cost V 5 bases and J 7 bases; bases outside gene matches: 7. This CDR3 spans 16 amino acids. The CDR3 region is CASSRGLAGGRNTQYF. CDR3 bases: TGTGCCAGCAGCCGAGGACTAGCGGGGGGGAGGAATACGCAGTATTTT.

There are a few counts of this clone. The CDR3 reads CASSPRGDDSPLHF. CDR3 sequence (DNA): TGTGCCAGCAGCCCTCGGGGGGATGATTCACCCCTCCACTTT. The J gene is TRBJ1-6, the V gene TRBV7-9; possible D gene TRBD1, 5 bases. This CDR3 has 14 amino acids. V was cut by 5 bases and J by 8 bases, with 13 bases left in between. Germline lookup yields CDR1 SEHNR and CDR2 FQNEAQ (reference sequence).

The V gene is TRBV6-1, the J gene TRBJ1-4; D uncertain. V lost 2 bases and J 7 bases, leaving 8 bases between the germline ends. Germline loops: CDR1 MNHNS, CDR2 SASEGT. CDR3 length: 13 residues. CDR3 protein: CASSERNGEKLFF. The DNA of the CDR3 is TGTGCCAGCAGTGAAAGAAACGGTGAAAAACTGTTTTTT.

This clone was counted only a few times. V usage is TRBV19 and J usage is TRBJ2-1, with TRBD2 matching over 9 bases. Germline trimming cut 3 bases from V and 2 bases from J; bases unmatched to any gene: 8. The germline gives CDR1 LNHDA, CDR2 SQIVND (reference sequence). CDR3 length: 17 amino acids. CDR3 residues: CASSISPSGVPYNEQFF. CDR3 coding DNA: TGTGCCAGTAGTATTAGTCCTAGCGGGGTTCCCTACAATGAGCAGTTCTTC. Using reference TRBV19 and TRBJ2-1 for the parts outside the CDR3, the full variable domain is DGGITQSPKYLFRKEGQNVTLSCEQNLNHDAMYWYRQDPGQGLRLIYYSQIVNDFQKGDIAEGYSVSREKKESFPLTVTSAQKNPTAFYLCASSISPSGVPYNEQFFGPGTRLTVL.

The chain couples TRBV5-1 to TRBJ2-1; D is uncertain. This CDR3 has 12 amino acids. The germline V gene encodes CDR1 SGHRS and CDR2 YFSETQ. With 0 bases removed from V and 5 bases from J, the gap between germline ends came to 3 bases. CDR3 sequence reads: CASSLAHNEQFF. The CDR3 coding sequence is TGCGCCAGCAGCTTGGCTCACAATGAGCAGTTCTTC.